One and the same sample provided the 10 T cell receptor beta chains below, sequenced in a study of blood T cell repertoires in COVID-19. Generated by immunoSEQ multiplex PCR, the TCRdb table keeps only in-frame clones and is missing some. This table has around 130,000 clones, about 83% appearing once. Sequencing used peripheral blood. The receptors were gathered from a human donor in a cohort sampled during active COVID-19.

This clone was picked up a small number of times. V and J are TRBV3-1 (or the pseudogene TRBV3-2) and TRBJ1-1; D is possibly TRBD1 (6 bases). The CDR3 spans 13 residues. Germline loops: CDR1 LGHDT, CDR2 YNNKEL (reference sequence). The V end was cut by 4 bases, the J end by 5 bases, with 11 bases between. The CDR3 reads CASSPTGWTEAFF. CDR3 in DNA: TGTGCCAGCAGCCCAACAGGGTGGACTGAAGCTTTCTTT.

CDR3 bases: TGTGCCAGCAGCTTAGGTCTGGGGGCCGGACCAGATACGCAGTATTTT. Translation gives CASSLGLGAGPDTQYF. This chain links TRBV7-7 with TRBJ2-3; D may be TRBD1 (6 bases). This CDR3 spans 16 amino acids. Germline-derived CDR1 and CDR2 are SSHAT and FNYEAQ (reference sequence). V was pared by 1 base and J by 4 bases, with 15 bases between. Complete variable domain (other parts from reference TRBV7-7 and TRBJ2-3): GAGVSQSPRYKVTKRGQDVTLRCDPISSHATLYWYQQALGQGPEFLTYFNYEAQPDKSGLPSDRFSAERPEGSISTLTIQRTEQRDSAMYRCASSLGLGAGPDTQYFGPGTRLTVL.

The J gene is TRBJ1-2, the V gene TRBV5-6, with D perhaps matching TRBD1 (6 bases). The CDR3 contains 15 residues. The germline V and J ends were trimmed by 0 bases and 1 base, with 10 bases remaining between them. CDR1 is SGHDT and CDR2 is YYEEEE in the germline V gene. The CDR3 loop is CASSLEQGINYGYTF. CDR3 bases: TGTGCCAGCAGCTTGGAACAGGGAATTAACTATGGCTACACCTTC.

The chain combines TRBV5-8 with TRBJ2-3, with TRBD2 as a possible D gene (5 bases). Germline loops: CDR1 SGHTS, CDR2 YDEGEE. Between the trimmed V and J ends, which lost 0 bases and 3 bases, there was a span of 8 bases. The CDR3 has 14 amino acids. The CDR3 region is CASSLEGGTDTQYF. In DNA, the CDR3 is TGTGCCAGCAGCTTGGAGGGCGGGACAGATACGCAGTATTTT.

V usage is TRBV9 and J usage is TRBJ2-2; D is ambiguous. The CDR3 loop spans 13 amino acids. CDR1 SGDLS and CDR2 YYNGEE come from the germline V gene. Trimming cost V 3 bases and J 1 base, with 4 bases left between them. CDR3 region: CASSAQNTGELFF. CDR3 nucleotides: TGTGCCAGCAGCGCCCAGAACACCGGGGAGCTGTTTTTT.

CDR3 nucleotide sequence: TGTGCCAGCTCACCACGGGACAGAAGGGACGGGGAGCTGTTTTTT. This sequence encodes CASSPRDRRDGELFF. J is TRBJ2-2 and V is TRBV18; TRBD1 matches 7 bases. This CDR3 is 15 amino acids long. Germline values: CDR1 KGHSH, CDR2 LQKENI. V lost 1 base, J lost 7 bases, and 6 bases stayed unmatched.

This chain joins TRBV5-8 and TRBJ2-7; D not resolved. V lost 0 bases to trimming and J lost 12 bases, with 10 bases between them. The CDR3 has 11 amino acids. The germline V gene encodes CDR1 SGHTS and CDR2 YDEGEE. CDR3 loop: CASSLDRRPYF. The CDR3 nucleotides are TGTGCCAGCAGCTTGGACAGAAGACCGTACTTC. Looking up the rest from reference TRBV5-8 and TRBJ2-7 gives the full variable domain: EAGVTQSPTHLIKTRGQQATLRCSPISGHTSVYWYQQALGLGLQFLLWYDEGEERNRGNFPPRFSGRQFPNYSSELNVNALELEDSALYLCASSLDRRPYFGPGTRLTVT.

This chain links TRBV6-5 with TRBJ2-7, with unresolved D. V dropped 7 bases and J dropped 2 bases, with 9 bases sitting between them. Germline CDR1 and CDR2: MNHEY and SVGAGI. The CDR3 length is 12 residues. The CDR3 DNA follows: TGTGCCAGCATGGGCCTCGCCTACGAGCAGTACTTC. Amino acid sequence: CASMGLAYEQYF.

The chain has TRBV12-3 or TRBV12-4 and TRBJ1-1, with D uncertain. CDR3 length equals 13 residues. The V end was cut by 6 bases, the J end by 3 bases, with 11 bases between. As DNA, the CDR3 is TGTGCCAGCAGCCCCAGGAGGGACACTGAAGCTTTCTTT. Protein product: CASSPRRDTEAFF.

V gene TRBV6-5 combines with J gene TRBJ1-4, with TRBD1 identical over 7 bases. With V trimmed by 7 bases and J by 8 bases, 7 bases remained unmatched. The length of the CDR3 is 13 residues. The germline V gene encodes CDR1 MNHEY and CDR2 SVGAGI. DNA for the CDR3: TGTGCCAGCACCACCAGGGGGAAAGAAAAACTGTTTTTT. Translated, it gives CASTTRGKEKLFF.